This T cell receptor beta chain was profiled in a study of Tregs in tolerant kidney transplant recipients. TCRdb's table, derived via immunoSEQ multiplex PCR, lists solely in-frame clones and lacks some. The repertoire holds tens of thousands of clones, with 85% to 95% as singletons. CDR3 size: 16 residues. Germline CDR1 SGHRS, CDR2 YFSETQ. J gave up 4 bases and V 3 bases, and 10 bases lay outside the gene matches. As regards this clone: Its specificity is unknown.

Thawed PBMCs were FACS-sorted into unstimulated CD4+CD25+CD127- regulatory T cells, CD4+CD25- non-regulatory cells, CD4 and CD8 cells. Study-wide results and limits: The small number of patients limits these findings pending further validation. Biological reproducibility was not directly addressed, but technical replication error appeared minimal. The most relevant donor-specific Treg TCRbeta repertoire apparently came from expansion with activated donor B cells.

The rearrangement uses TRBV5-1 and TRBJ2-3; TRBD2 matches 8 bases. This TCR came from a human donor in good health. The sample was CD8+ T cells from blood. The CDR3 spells CASSSRTGRAADTQYF. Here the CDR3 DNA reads TGCGCCAGCAGCTCCCGGACCGGGAGGGCCGCAGATACGCAGTATTTT.